Each of the 17 T cell receptor beta chains below was sequenced from the same sample in a study of T cell responses to AZD1222 COVID-19 vaccine. Sequenced by immunoSEQ multiplex PCR; TCRdb stores in-frame clones only, minus some. The table records about 150,000 clones, approximately 92% of them present only once. The material was peripheral blood, obtained 28 days after the second AZD1222 dose. These receptors were collected from an adult who received the AZD1222 COVID-19 vaccine.

This chain links TRBV3-1 (or the pseudogene TRBV3-2) with TRBJ2-1; D tentatively fits TRBD1 or TRBD2 (6 bases each). V lost 1 base to trimming and J lost 8 bases, with 15 bases between them. This CDR3 spans 15 amino acids. The germline gives CDR1 LGHDT, CDR2 YNNKEL (reference sequence). The CDR3 loop is CASSQVVTGADEQFF. CDR3 in DNA: TGTGCCAGCAGCCAAGTGGTCACGGGGGCTGATGAGCAGTTCTTC.

The V call is TRBV6-5, the J call TRBJ1-6; 9 positions agree with TRBD1. CDR1 is MNHEY, CDR2 SVGAGI, per germline. The CDR3 is 13 residues long. V was pared by 7 bases and J by 6 bases, with 1 base of the junction left unmatched. The CDR3 DNA is TGTGCCAGCACGGACAGGGGTAATTCACCCCTCCACTTT. Amino acids: CASTDRGNSPLHF.

In this sample, this clone turned up once. The chain links TRBV28 to TRBJ2-5, with D perhaps TRBD1 (5 bases). CDR1 and CDR2 (germline): MDHEN, SYDVKM. The ends were cut back, 2 bases at V and 4 bases at J, with 17 bases in the middle. CDR3 length equals 16 residues. The CDR3 DNA reads as TGTGCCAGCAGTTTACAGGGAAGCTGGGGTCTAGAGACCCAGTACTTC. Amino acid sequence: CASSLQGSWGLETQYF.

This clone occurred once. The chain uses TRBV27 and TRBJ1-1; D gene ambiguous. Trimming left V 8 bases short and J 1 base short, with 14 bases between. CDR1 MNHEY and CDR2 SMNVEV come from the germline V gene (reference sequence). CDR3 length equals 14 residues. The DNA of the CDR3 is TGTGCCAGCGGTGCGGAGAACTCGAACACTGAAGCTTTCTTT. This gives the protein CASGAENSNTEAFF.

The V and J genes are TRBV4-1 and TRBJ2-1, with D hard to call. V was shortened by 0 bases and J by 8 bases, with 5 bases between the two germline ends. Germline CDR1 MGHRA, CDR2 YSYEKL. This CDR3 has 12 amino acids. CDR3 in amino acids: CASSQDLYEQFF. The CDR3 nucleotides read TGCGCCAGCAGCCAAGATCTCTATGAGCAGTTCTTC.

This CDR3 reads CASSYGTGVEAFF. The CDR3 nucleotides are TGTGCCAGCAGTTACGGGACAGGGGTTGAAGCTTTCTTT. The chain has TRBV6-5 and TRBJ1-1; 10 bases fit TRBD1. V trimming: 2 bases; J trimming: 7 bases; junction bases outside the gene matches: 1. The CDR3 is 13 amino acids. CDR1 is MNHEY, CDR2 SVGAGI, per germline.

This clone showed up just once. V gene TRBV27 combines with J gene TRBJ2-1, with D unclear. In germline, CDR1 is MNHEY, CDR2 SMNVEV (reference sequence). V was trimmed by 3 bases and J by 9 bases, leaving 9 bases between them. This CDR3 has 12 residues. For the CDR3, the DNA is TGTGCCAGCAGTTTGGGGTCGGGTGAGCAGTTCTTC. It codes for CASSLGSGEQFF.

The V and J genes are TRBV27 and TRBJ2-3; 12 nucleotides match TRBD2. The V gene end was trimmed by 4 bases and the J gene end by 3 bases; junction bases not matched to a gene: 5. Germline V gene lookup returns CDR1 MNHEY and CDR2 SMNVEV (reference sequence). The CDR3 totals 16 residues. The CDR3 coding sequence is TGTGCCAGCAGTTCAATACTAGCGGGGGGAACAGATACGCAGTATTTT. Its protein is CASSSILAGGTDTQYF.

The J gene is TRBJ2-2, the V gene TRBV3-1 (or the pseudogene TRBV3-2), with D perhaps matching TRBD1 (5 bases). With 3 bases removed from V and 4 bases from J, the gap between germline ends came to 15 bases. CDR1 is LGHDT and CDR2 is YNNKEL in the germline V gene (reference sequence). The CDR3 runs to 16 residues. CDR3 DNA: TGTGCCAGCAGCCAGTTGCAGGGAAGGTCCACCGGGGAGCTGTTTTTT. It encodes CASSQLQGRSTGELFF.

The genes are TRBV11-3 and TRBJ1-2; D gene uncertain. Trimming stripped 5 bases from V and 2 bases from J, with 6 bases between. CDR1 and CDR2 (germline): SGHNT, YENEEA. The CDR3 is 12 amino acids. The CDR3 is CASSLANYGYTF. In DNA form, the CDR3 reads TGTGCCAGCAGCCTGGCAAACTATGGCTACACCTTC.

As DNA, the CDR3 is TGTGCCAGCAGTAGTCAAGCAGAGACCCAGTACTTC. Its protein is CASSSQAETQYF. The chain carries TRBV6-5 and TRBJ2-5; no clear D. CDR3 size: 12 residues. The germline gives CDR1 MNHEY, CDR2 SVGAGI. Trimming stripped 5 bases from V and 4 bases from J, with 8 bases between.

This clone turned up a few times. Within the sample, other DNA sequences also encode this same CDR3. The genes are TRBV19 and TRBJ1-1; no clear D. V was pared by 3 bases and J by 1 base, with 9 bases between. CDR1 and CDR2 (germline): LNHDA, SQIVND (reference sequence). The CDR3 sequence is 14 residues long. Here the CDR3 reads CASSIVRGNTEAFF. The CDR3 DNA reads TGTGCCAGTAGTATTGTACGGGGGAACACTGAAGCTTTCTTT.

The V call is TRBV2, the J call TRBJ2-7; 7 nucleotides align to TRBD1. Germline-derived CDR1 and CDR2 are SNHLY and FYNNEI. V lost 10 bases, J lost 3 bases, and 6 bases stayed unmatched. The CDR3 sequence is 12 residues long. The CDR3, as DNA: TGTGCCACCGCCCCAGGGGGCTACGAGCAGTACTTC. This sequence encodes CATAPGGYEQYF.

This sequence joins TRBV11-3 and TRBJ1-3; possibly TRBD1 for D (6 bases). The CDR3 contains 15 residues. Per germline, CDR1 SGHNT and CDR2 YENEEA. Trimming removed 5 bases from V and 4 bases from J, with 15 bases in between. The CDR3 sequence is CASSANTGSGNTIYF. The CDR3 nucleotides are TGTGCCAGCAGCGCCAACACAGGGTCGGGAAACACCATATATTTT.

This clone was observed a single time. The V gene is TRBV3-1 (or the pseudogene TRBV3-2), the J gene TRBJ2-7; 7 bases fit TRBD1. V shed 3 bases, J shed 2 bases, and the junction held 4 bases outside the gene matches. This CDR3 is 14 amino acids long. The V gene's germline CDR1 is LGHDT and CDR2 YNNKEL (reference sequence). CDR3 sequence reads: CASSQRQGAYEQYF. The CDR3, as DNA: TGTGCCAGCAGCCAGAGACAGGGAGCCTACGAGCAGTACTTC.

This chain links TRBV15 with TRBJ1-4; D unresolved. This CDR3 is 15 amino acids long. The germline gives CDR1 LNHNV, CDR2 YYDKDF (reference sequence). Between the trimmed V and J ends, which lost 1 base and 6 bases, there was a span of 12 bases. This CDR3 reads CATSRAGSGDEKLFF. The CDR3 DNA sequence: TGTGCCACCAGCAGAGCGGGGAGCGGGGATGAAAAACTGTTTTTT.

The V and J genes are TRBV5-1 and TRBJ2-7; 8 positions agree with TRBD1. V gave up 4 bases and J gave up 6 bases; unmatched junction bases: 15. Germline CDR1 SGHRS, CDR2 YFSETQ. CDR3 length: 16 amino acids. CDR3 sequence: CASSVTAGTGVTEQYF. CDR3 nucleotide sequence: TGCGCCAGCAGCGTGACAGCCGGGACAGGCGTAACCGAGCAGTACTTC.